The source of this T cell receptor beta chain is a study of blood T cells in healthy people across ages (dated by TCRdb to the mid-2010s). Notes on the research overall: In model experiments, template switching captured about one uniquely barcoded TCR beta cDNA molecule for every two T cells. Donors were grouped into four age groups: young (average 16 years), middle-aged (39), aged (around 66) and long-lived (about 82). Using deep sequencing normalized with unique cDNA molecular identifiers, the study measured how TCR beta repertoire diversity changes with age. To avoid experimental bias, donors of different ages were distributed randomly across sequencing lanes. The study analyzed two additional independent replicas of 1 million unique cDNA reads from the same blood draw for two donors, one aged 18 to 29 and one aged 80 or older. What the authors observed across the whole study: Compared with the aged group, the long-lived group had more naive CD4+ T cells, fewer expanded clones and increased TCR diversity, suggesting age selection. Because profiling used bulk unsorted PBMCs, naive and antigen-experienced compartments could not be compared conclusively. Donor CMV infection status was unknown, potentially confounding age-related changes in expanded clonotypes. Estimates of total diversity from one million sequenced T cells were regarded as lower bounds and underestimates. As age increased, observed TCR beta diversity per million T cells dropped in a roughly linear way, and a significant reduction was already evident by age 40. The percentage of naive T cells measured by flow cytometry correlated strongly with observed TCR beta diversity.

From a lookup of the germline V gene, CDR1 and CDR2 are LGHNT and FRNRAP. Including cysteine and phenylalanine, the CDR3 has 16 amino acids. Of the read, only the CDR3 DNA is kept; its 48 bases are in frame from base 1. Trimming costs V 7 bases and J 2 bases, and their ends lie 21 bases apart. For this clonotype: Its binding antigen is unknown. No base quality values were provided; no much bigger clone lies one nucleotide off.

The library came from 5' RACE. Sequencer: Illumina HiSeq 2500. A second PCR of roughly 7 to 11 cycles was performed with a sample-barcoded 5' primer and a J-beta primer mix. A unique molecular identifier was introduced onto each TCR beta cDNA molecule by a template-switch 5' adaptor carrying 12 random nucleotides. Each sample yielded at least 3 million CDR3-containing paired-end reads. First-strand cDNA was synthesized from all RNA with the Mint cDNA synthesis kit, primed by a TRBC-specific oligonucleotide. All cDNA was treated with uracil-DNA glycosylase and then went through a first 18-cycle PCR with the universal primers M1SS and BC2_uni_R. As for the authors' bioinformatics: Each sample was normalized by randomly selecting 1 million high-quality reads, each carrying a distinct molecular identifier. Instead of being binned into consensus sequences, reads that shared molecular identifiers were thrown out. MiTCR, with a Q25 quality threshold and the strictest error-elimination algorithm, was used for CDR3 identification, clonotype clustering and error correction. A nonparametric unseen species model with Euler transformation was used to estimate a lower bound on total TCR beta diversity. Using fastp trimming at Q25 and MiXCR clonotype assembly, TCRdb reanalyzed the public sequencing data and kept in-frame beta chains. Identical CDR3 protein sequences are pooled into one entry, listed with their most common genes and DNA. These V and J calls originate from TCRdb's pipeline instead of the authors' own analysis. Here the sample has around 1,600,000 distinct CDR3 sequences; about 45% occur a single time. The ten biggest clones cover just over 4% of the sample.

Systemically healthy Caucasian individuals from Russia, some 36 in total and aged about 6 to 90 years, were included as donors. Each donor gave around 9.9 milliliters of peripheral blood, collected into EDTA-treated Vacutainer tubes. Ficoll-Paque density-gradient centrifugation was used to isolate PBMCs, with at least 6 million per sample. Trizol reagent was used to extract total RNA from PBMCs, with at least 6 micrograms per sample. The percentages of naive CD45RAhigh/CD27high T cells were determined by flow cytometry on a PBMC aliquot from every donor. The sample taken for sequencing was blood. This sequence was found in a woman aged 18-30 years in good health. Recombination connected TRBV12-5 to TRBJ2-7; TRBD2 is a possible D gene, resting on 6 matching bases. The nucleotide sequence reads as follows: TGTGCTAGTGCCCAAATCTACGCCACGGGGGCCTACGAGCAGTACTTC. This is translated as CASAQIYATGAYEQYF.